This entry lists 14 T cell receptor beta chains sequenced from one sample in a study of early T cells in non-severe SARS-CoV-2 infection. TCRdb passed the 5' RACE reads through MiXCR, listing each CDR3 protein once. The table has tens of thousands of distinct CDR3 sequences, around 6.5% seen once. Sequencing input: whole blood. These receptors came from an adult who was a healthcare worker with PCR-confirmed SARS-CoV-2 infection or an uninfected control (not recorded which).

This clonotype was picked up a small number of times. This sequence joins TRBV3-1 and TRBJ2-1; D gene uncertain. Germline loops: CDR1 LGHDT, CDR2 YNNKEL (reference sequence). Trimming shortened V by 1 base and J by 4 bases, and 8 bases separated the two germline ends. The CDR3 totals 14 residues. This chain's CDR3 is CASSQGSRYNEQFF. CDR3 DNA sequence: TGTGCCAGCAGCCAAGGTTCACGTTACAATGAGCAGTTCTTC.

This clonotype was seen many times. CDR3 in DNA: TGTGCCAGCAGCTTGGACATAAACTATGGCTACACCTTC. It translates to CASSLDINYGYTF. V and J are TRBV5-4 and TRBJ1-2; D is unclear. Germline assignment: CDR1 SGHNT and CDR2 YYREEE (reference sequence). V gave up 0 bases and J gave up 2 bases, with 5 bases separating them. This CDR3 region has 13 residues.

This clonotype was observed at least ten times. Here the CDR3 reads CSAPEGPPNYEQYF. The CDR3 DNA is TGCAGTGCTCCAGAGGGACCACCCAACTACGAGCAGTACTTC. The chain is built from TRBV20-1 and TRBJ2-7; perhaps D is TRBD1 or TRBD2 (5 bases each). CDR1 and CDR2 (germline): DFQATT, SNEGSKA (reference sequence). CDR3 size: 14 residues. The V end was cut by 5 bases, the J end by 3 bases, with 17 bases between.

This clonotype was observed many times. The V call is TRBV10-3, the J call TRBJ1-1; D is unresolved. Germline loops: CDR1 ENHRY, CDR2 SYGVKD. The V gene lost 0 bases and the J gene lost 4 bases, with 9 bases spanning the gap. The CDR3 extends over 14 amino acids. The DNA of the CDR3 is TGTGCCATCAGTGAGTCGAGCGTGAGCACTGAAGCTTTCTTT. Amino acids: CAISESSVSTEAFF.

This clonotype was seen a few times. The V and J genes are TRBV19 and TRBJ2-7; TRBD2 agrees at 10 bases. This CDR3 comprises 17 residues. Per the germline V gene, CDR1 is LNHDA and CDR2 is SQIVND (reference sequence). Unmatched junction bases numbered 8, after V lost 3 bases and J lost 0 bases. The CDR3 protein is CASSIEGTSATSYEQYF. The DNA for the CDR3 is TGTGCCAGTAGTATTGAGGGGACTAGCGCGACCTCCTACGAGCAGTACTTC.

The V gene is TRBV20-1, the J gene TRBJ2-1; D uncertain. The CDR3 totals 13 residues. Germline V lookup: CDR1 DFQATT, CDR2 SNEGSKA (reference sequence). V was cut by 5 bases and J by 4 bases, with 12 bases left in between. The CDR3 bases are TGCAGTGCTGAACGGCCGCCTTACAATGAGCAGTTCTTC. This codes for CSAERPPYNEQFF.

This clonotype was recorded many times. The V and J genes are TRBV18 and TRBJ1-6; D not certain. The CDR3 spans 17 residues. Trimming stripped 6 bases from V and 1 base from J, with 16 bases between. The V gene's germline CDR1 is KGHSH and CDR2 LQKENI. CDR3 coding DNA: TGTGCCAGCTCGGGAGGAGCAGGCAGGTCCTATAATTCACCCCTCCACTTT. Protein sequence: CASSGGAGRSYNSPLHF.

In its sample, this clonotype was seen many times. The J gene is TRBJ2-1, the V gene TRBV15; 9 positions agree with TRBD2. Germline V gene sequence: CDR1 LNHNV, CDR2 YYDKDF (reference sequence). V lost 0 bases, J lost 3 bases, and 9 bases stayed unmatched. The CDR3 extends over 18 amino acids. The CDR3 loop reads CATSRDKGLAGIYNEQFF. The DNA for the CDR3 is TGTGCCACCAGCAGAGACAAGGGTCTAGCGGGGATCTACAATGAGCAGTTCTTC.

This clonotype came up many times. V gene TRBV5-5 combines with J gene TRBJ2-1; 10 bases fit TRBD2. The V gene's germline CDR1 is SGHKS and CDR2 YYEKEE (reference sequence). There are 15 residues in the CDR3. The J segment lost 8 bases and the V segment lost 0 bases, leaving 5 bases of the junction unmatched. The CDR3 sequence: CASSLEGSGRDEQFF. The DNA for the CDR3 is TGTGCCAGCAGCTTGGAAGGCAGCGGGAGGGATGAGCAGTTCTTC.

V and J are TRBV5-5 and TRBJ2-7; D possibly matches TRBD1 or TRBD2 (5 bases each). V gave up 4 bases and J gave up 1 base, with 15 bases separating them. This CDR3 is 15 amino acids long. Per the germline V gene, CDR1 is SGHKS and CDR2 is YYEKEE (reference sequence). Here the CDR3 reads CASSTTWDGSYEQYF. In nucleotides, the CDR3 is TGTGCCAGCAGCACTACTTGGGACGGATCCTACGAGCAGTACTTC. The full variable domain, in which reference TRBV5-5 and TRBJ2-7 provide the parts outside the CDR3, is DAGVTQSPTHLIKTRGQQVTLRCSPISGHKSVSWYQQVLGQGPQFIFQYYEKEERGRGNFPDRFSARQFPNYSSELNVNALLLGDSALYLCASSTTWDGSYEQYFGPGTRLTVT.

This clonotype was seen only a few times. The V call is TRBV5-1, the J call TRBJ2-3; D remains unclear. The CDR3 is 14 amino acids. CDR1 and CDR2 from the germline V gene are SGHRS and YFSETQ. With 0 bases removed from V and 2 bases from J, the gap between germline ends came to 7 bases. CDR3 amino acids: CASSLELDTDTQYF. As DNA, the CDR3 is TGCGCCAGCAGCTTGGAGCTAGACACAGATACGCAGTATTTT.

To note about this clonotype: A much bigger clone sits one base away, suggesting this may be a read error. The V call is TRBV19, the J call TRBJ2-7, with a weak D call TRBD1 (5 bases). CDR3 length: 13 residues. Germline assignment: CDR1 LNHDA and CDR2 SQIVND (reference sequence). CDR3 bases: TGTGCCAGTTGTATAGGGGCATACTACGAGCAGTACTTC. Its translation is CASCIGAYYEQYF.

The V call is TRBV11-2, the J call TRBJ2-3, with 15 bases lining up with TRBD2. V shed 8 bases and J 7 bases; nucleotides not matched to a gene: 10. Per germline, CDR1 SGHAT and CDR2 FQNNGV. This CDR3 is built from 16 residues. For the CDR3, the DNA is TGTGCCAGCGGGCCCCCGGGACTAGCGGGGGGATATACGCAGTATTTT. It yields the protein CASGPPGLAGGYTQYF.

The chain employs TRBV27 and TRBJ2-1, with 11 bases fitting TRBD1. The germline V gene encodes CDR1 MNHEY and CDR2 SMNVEV (reference sequence). The CDR3 spans 17 residues. Losses at the gene ends were 5 bases for V and 1 base for J; bases not matched to a gene: 7. CDR3 loop: CASSPGQGADSYNEQFF. The DNA of the CDR3 is TGTGCCAGCAGTCCCGGACAGGGGGCTGATTCCTACAATGAGCAGTTCTTC.